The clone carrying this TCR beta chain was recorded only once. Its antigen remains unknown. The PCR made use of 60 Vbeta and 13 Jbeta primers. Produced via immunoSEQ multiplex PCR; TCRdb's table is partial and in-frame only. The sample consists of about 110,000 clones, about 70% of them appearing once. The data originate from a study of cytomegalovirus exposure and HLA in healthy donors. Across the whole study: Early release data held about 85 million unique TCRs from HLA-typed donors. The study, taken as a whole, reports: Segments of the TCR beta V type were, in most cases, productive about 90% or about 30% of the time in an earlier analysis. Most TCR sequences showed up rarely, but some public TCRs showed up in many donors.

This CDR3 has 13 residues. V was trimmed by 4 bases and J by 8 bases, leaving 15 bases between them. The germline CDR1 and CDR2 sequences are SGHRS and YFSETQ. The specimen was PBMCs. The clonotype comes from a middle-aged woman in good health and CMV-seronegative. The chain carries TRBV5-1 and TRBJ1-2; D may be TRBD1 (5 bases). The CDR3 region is CASSPSRDLGYTF. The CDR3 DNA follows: TGCGCCAGCAGCCCGTCCCGGGACTTAGGCTACACCTTC.